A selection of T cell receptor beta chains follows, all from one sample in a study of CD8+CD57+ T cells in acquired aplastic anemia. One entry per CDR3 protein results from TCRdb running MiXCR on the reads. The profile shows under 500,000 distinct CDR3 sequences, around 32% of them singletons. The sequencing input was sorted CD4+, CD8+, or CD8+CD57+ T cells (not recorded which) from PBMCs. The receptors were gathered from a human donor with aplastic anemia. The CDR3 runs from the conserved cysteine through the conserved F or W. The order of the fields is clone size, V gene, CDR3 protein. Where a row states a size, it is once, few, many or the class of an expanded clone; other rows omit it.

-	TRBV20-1	CSARDFVGFGTEAFF
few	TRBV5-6	CASSGGQGLGEKLFF
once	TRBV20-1	CSARDYTGLAGGQETQYF
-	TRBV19	CASSIGGGVGYTF
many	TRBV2	CASSVGDTDTQYF
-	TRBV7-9	CASSSQGTGVNTIYF
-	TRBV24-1	CATSLGHSTDTQYF
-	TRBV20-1	CSVDLGRWNTEAFF
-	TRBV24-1	CATGSPTRELFF
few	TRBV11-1	CASSLGGGAQAKNIQYF
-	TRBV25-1	CASSLRSRETQYF
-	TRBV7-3	CASSVVATSLGNEQFF
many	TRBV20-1	CSAREAAGINSPLHF
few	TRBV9	CASSVGATANTEAFF
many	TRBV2	CASSEGVSQETQYF
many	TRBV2	CATSQDRNNEQFF